Included here is one T cell receptor (beta chain) sequence, with context. Its antigen is as yet unknown. Vbeta (60) and Jbeta (13) primers were used in the PCR. Original processing methods: In a later analysis, the count reached tens of millions of unique TCR beta chains, with 8.5 million to 14 million shared. Sequencing used immunoSEQ multiplex PCR; TCRdb keeps in-frame clones, though not all of them. From that table come the V and J calls and clone size; the DNA was used to work out D and trimming. The sample has about 180,000 clones; around 80% are singletons. The germline V gene encodes CDR1 MNHEY and CDR2 SVGAGI. With 2 bases removed from V and 4 bases from J, the gap between germline ends came to 12 bases. The CDR3 runs to 15 residues. This entry belongs to a study of cytomegalovirus exposure and HLA in healthy donors. Broader study findings: Accurate prediction of HLA-A and HLA-B alleles (for most subjects) was reportedly achieved from TCR beta sequences. With later analysis, a missense DCLRE1C variant became linked to TCR beta V- and J-gene trimming.

The V call is TRBV6-5, the J call TRBJ2-4; perhaps TRBD1 as D (5 bases). Sequencing was done on a sample of PBMCs. The source of this sequence is a woman aged 25 to 39 in good health and CMV-seronegative. In DNA form, the CDR3 reads TGTGCCAGCAGTTACGCCGAGACAGCTAAAAACATTCAGTACTTC. Its translation: CASSYAETAKNIQYF.